This T cell receptor (beta chain) was retrieved from a study of T cell responses to AZD1222 COVID-19 vaccine. Whole-study results and caveats: Just 5 to 7 people given AZD1222 tested seropositive at baseline. When two AZD1222 doses had been given, Spike-specific TCR breadth and depth rose.

CDR1 is SQVTM and CDR2 is ANQGSEA in the germline V gene. The CDR3 totals 17 residues. Trimming cost V 6 bases and J 2 bases; bases outside gene matches: 16. The protocol was immunoSEQ multiplex PCR, while the TCRdb copy is restricted to in-frame clones and leaves out a portion. The sample contains some 89,000 clones, approximately 88% of which appear only once. Notes on this clone: The antigen remains undetermined.

This sequence was found in an adult in good health. The sequencing here drew on peripheral blood, taken on day 0 of MenACWY control vaccination. V and J are TRBV29-1 and TRBJ2-7; 10 nucleotides line up with TRBD1. The CDR3 is CSVYSGQGPLQTYEQYF. The DNA of the CDR3 is TGCAGCGTCTACTCGGGACAGGGGCCGCTTCAAACCTACGAGCAGTACTTC.